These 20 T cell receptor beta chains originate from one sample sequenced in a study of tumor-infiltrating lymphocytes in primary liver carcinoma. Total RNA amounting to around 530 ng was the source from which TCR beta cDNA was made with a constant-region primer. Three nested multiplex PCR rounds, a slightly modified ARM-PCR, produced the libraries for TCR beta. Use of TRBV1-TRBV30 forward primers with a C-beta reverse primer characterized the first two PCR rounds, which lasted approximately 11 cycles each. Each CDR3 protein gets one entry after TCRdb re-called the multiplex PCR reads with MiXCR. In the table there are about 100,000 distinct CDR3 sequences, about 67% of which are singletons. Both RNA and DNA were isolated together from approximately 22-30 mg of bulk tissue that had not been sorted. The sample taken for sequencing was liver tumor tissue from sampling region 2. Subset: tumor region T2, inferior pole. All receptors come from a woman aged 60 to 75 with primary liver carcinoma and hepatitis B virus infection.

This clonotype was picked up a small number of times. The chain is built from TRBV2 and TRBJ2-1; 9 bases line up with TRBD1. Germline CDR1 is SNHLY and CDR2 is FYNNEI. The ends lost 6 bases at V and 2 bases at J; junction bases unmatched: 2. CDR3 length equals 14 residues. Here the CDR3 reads CASRRDRAYNEQFF. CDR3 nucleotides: TGTGCCAGCAGACGGGACAGGGCCTACAATGAGCAGTTCTTC.

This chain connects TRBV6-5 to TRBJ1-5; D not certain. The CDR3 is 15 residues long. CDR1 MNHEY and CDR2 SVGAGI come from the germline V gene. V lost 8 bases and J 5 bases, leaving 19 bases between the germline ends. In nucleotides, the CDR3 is TGTGCCAGCCGACGAGCGTGGGAGAGCCATCAGCCCCAGCATTTT. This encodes CASRRAWESHQPQHF.

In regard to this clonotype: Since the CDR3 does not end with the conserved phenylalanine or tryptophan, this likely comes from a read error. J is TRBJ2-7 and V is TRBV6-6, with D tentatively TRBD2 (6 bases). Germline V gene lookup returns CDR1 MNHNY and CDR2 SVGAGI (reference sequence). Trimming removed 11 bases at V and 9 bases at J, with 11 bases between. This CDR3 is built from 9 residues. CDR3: CAAGSAQYL. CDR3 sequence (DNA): TGTGCCGCGGGGTCCGCGCAGTACTTA.

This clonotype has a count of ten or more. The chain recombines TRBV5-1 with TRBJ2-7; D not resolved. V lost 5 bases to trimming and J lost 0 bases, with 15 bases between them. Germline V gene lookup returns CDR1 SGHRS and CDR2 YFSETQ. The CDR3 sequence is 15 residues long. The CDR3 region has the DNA TGCGCCAGCAGGGATACGGCGGAGAGCTCCTACGAGCAGTACTTC. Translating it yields CASRDTAESSYEQYF.

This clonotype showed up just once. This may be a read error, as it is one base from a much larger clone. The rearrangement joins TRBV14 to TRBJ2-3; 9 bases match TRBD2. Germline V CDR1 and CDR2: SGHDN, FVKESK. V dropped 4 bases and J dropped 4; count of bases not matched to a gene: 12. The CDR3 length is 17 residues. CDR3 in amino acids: CASSPGRWAGGSDTQYF. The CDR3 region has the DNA TGTGCCAGCAGCCCCGGAAGGTGGGCGGGAGGGTCAGATACGCAGTATTTT. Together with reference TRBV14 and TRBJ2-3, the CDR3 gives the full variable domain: EAGVTQFPSHSVIEKGQTVTLRCDPISGHDNLYWYRRVMGKEIKFLLHFVKESKQDESGMPNNRFLAERTGGTYSTLKVQPAELEDSGVYFCASSPGRWAGGSDTQYFGPGTRLTVL.

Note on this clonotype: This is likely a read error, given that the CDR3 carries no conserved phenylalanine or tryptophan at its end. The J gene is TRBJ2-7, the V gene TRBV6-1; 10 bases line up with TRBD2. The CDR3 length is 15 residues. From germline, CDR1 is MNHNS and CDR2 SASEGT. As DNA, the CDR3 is TGTGCCAGCAGTGAATCTAGCGGGAGCTCCTACGAACAGTACTTG. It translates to CASSESSGSSYEQYL.

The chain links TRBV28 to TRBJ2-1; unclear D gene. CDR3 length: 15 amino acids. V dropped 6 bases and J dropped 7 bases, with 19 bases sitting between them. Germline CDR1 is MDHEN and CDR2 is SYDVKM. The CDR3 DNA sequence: TGTGCCAGCAGCTACCTCGGTTCCGGTGTGAATGAGCAGTTCTTC. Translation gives CASSYLGSGVNEQFF.

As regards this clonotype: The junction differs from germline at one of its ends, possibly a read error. The CDR3 DNA follows: TGTGCCAGCAGCAGAGGGGGACTGCCGCAAAATGAGCGGTTCTTC. This gives the protein CASSRGGLPQNERFF. This chain uses TRBV14 with TRBJ2-1; TRBD1 or TRBD2 may be the D gene (6 bases each). The germline CDR1 and CDR2 sequences are SGHDN and FVKESK. The CDR3 length is 15 residues.

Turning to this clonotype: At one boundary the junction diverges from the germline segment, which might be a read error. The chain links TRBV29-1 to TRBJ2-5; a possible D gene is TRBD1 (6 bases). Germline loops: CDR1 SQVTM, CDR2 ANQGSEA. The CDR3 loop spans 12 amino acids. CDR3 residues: CSVGQPQQTQYF. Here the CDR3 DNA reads TGCAGCGTCGGACAGCCTCAACAGACACAGTACTTC.

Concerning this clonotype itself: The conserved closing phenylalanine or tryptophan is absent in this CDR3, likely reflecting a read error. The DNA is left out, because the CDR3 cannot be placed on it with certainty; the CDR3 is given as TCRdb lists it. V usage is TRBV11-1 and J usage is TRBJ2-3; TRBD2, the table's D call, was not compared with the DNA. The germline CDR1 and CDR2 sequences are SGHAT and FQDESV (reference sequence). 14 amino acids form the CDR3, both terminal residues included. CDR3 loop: CDSGLRQRAGESHL.

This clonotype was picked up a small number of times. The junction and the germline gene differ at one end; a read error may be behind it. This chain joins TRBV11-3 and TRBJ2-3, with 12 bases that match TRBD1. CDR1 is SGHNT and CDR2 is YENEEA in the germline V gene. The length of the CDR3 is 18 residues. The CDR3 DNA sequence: TGTGCCAGCAGCTTTACGGGGACAGGGGGCCCAAGCTCAGACACGCAGTATTTT. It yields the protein CASSFTGTGGPSSDTQYF.

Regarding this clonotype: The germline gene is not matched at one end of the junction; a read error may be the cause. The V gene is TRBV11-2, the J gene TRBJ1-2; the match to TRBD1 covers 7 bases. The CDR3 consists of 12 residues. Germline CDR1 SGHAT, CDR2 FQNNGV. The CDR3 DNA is TGTGCCGGCAGCCCACAGGGGTGGGGCTACACCTTC. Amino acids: CAGSPQGWGYTF.

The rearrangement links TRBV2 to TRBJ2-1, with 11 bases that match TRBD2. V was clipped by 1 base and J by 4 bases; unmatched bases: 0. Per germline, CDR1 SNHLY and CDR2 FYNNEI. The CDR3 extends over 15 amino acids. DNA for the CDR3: TGTGCCAGCAGTGAAGGACTAGCGGGGTACAATGAGCAGTTCTTC. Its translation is CASSEGLAGYNEQFF. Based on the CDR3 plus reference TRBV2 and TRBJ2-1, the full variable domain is EPEVTQTPSHQVTQMGQEVILRCVPISNHLYFYWYRQILGQKVEFLVSFYNNEISEKSEIFDDQFSVERPDGSNFTLKIRSTKLEDSAMYFCASSEGLAGYNEQFFGPGTRLTVL.

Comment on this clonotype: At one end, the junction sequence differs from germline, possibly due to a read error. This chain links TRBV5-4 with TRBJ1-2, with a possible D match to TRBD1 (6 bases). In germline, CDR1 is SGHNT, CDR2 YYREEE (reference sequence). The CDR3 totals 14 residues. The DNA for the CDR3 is TGTGCCAGCAGCTGGAACAGGGACAACTATGGCTATACCTTC. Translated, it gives CASSWNRDNYGYTF. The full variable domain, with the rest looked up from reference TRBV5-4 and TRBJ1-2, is ETGVTQSPTHLIKTRGQQVTLRCSSQSGHNTVSWYQQALGQGPQFIFQYYREEENGRGNFPPRFSGLQFPNYSSELNVNALELDDSALYLCASSWNRDNYGYTFGSGTRLTVV.

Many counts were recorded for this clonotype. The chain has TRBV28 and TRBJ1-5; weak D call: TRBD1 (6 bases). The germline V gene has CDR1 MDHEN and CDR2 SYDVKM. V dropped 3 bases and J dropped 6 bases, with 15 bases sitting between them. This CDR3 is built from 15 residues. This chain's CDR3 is CASSFLQGAIQPQHF. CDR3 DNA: TGTGCCAGCAGTTTCTTACAGGGAGCAATTCAGCCCCAGCATTTT.

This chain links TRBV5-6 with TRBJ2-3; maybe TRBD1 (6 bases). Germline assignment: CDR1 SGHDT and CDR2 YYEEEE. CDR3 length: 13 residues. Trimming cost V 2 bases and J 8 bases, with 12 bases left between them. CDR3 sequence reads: CASSFAGVGTQYF. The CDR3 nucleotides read TGTGCCAGCAGCTTTGCAGGGGTAGGTACGCAGTATTTT.

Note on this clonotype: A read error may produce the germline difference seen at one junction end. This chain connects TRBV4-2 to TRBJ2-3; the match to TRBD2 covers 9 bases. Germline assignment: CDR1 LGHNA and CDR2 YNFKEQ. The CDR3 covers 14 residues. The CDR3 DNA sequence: TGTGCCACCAGCCGAGCTAGCGGGGCAGATACGCAGTATTTT. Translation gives CATSRASGADTQYF.

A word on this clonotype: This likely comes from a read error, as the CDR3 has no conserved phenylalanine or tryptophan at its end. The CDR3 here is CASSLIQGGDNEQFI. The CDR3 region has the DNA TGTGCCAGCAGTTTAATACAGGGTGGGGACAATGAGCAGTTCATC. The chain couples TRBV12-3 or TRBV12-4 to TRBJ2-1; D possibly corresponds to TRBD1 (6 bases). The CDR3 loop spans 15 amino acids. V dropped 2 bases and J dropped 5 bases, with 13 bases sitting between them.

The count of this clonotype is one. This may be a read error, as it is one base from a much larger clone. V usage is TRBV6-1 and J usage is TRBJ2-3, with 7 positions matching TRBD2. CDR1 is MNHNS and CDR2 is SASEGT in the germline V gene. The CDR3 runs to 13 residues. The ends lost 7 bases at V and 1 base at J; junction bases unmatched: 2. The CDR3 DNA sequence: TGTGCCAGCATGAGCGGGGGCACAGATACGCAGTATTTT. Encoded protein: CASMSGGTDTQYF.

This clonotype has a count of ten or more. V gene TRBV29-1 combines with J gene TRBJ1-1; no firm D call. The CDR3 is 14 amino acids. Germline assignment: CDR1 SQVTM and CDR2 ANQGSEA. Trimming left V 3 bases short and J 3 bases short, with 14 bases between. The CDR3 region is CSVDGPGGDTEAFF. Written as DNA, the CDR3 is TGCAGCGTTGACGGACCGGGCGGTGACACTGAAGCTTTCTTT.